This TCR beta chain was observed in a study of shared clonotypes between healthy human individuals. Donors were Caucasian adults residing in Nashville, Tennessee, USA. The germline CDR1 and CDR2 sequences are SGHRS and YFSETQ. The CDR3 covers 11 residues. The germline V and J ends were trimmed by 4 bases and 5 bases, with 7 bases remaining between them. A remark on this clone: Its target is not known. The sample carries other DNA sequences with the same CDR3.

Regarding the study as a whole: Despite large depth, rarefaction showed incomplete sorted-subset sequencing.

The method was immunoSEQ multiplex PCR; TCRdb's version includes in-frame clones alone and lacks a portion of them. The data hold some 2 million clones, with 90% to 95% observed a single time. The sequencing input was naive CD4+ T cells sorted from blood. Subset: CD45RA+ positively selected. This chain joins TRBV5-1 and TRBJ2-7; D gene uncertain. The clonotype comes from a man between 18 and 29 years old in good health. CDR3 loop: CASSLLDEQYF. The CDR3 nucleotides are TGCGCCAGCAGCCTCCTCGACGAGCAGTACTTC.